This TCR beta chain appears in the sequencing data of a study of human T cells and chemical hapten exposure. Germline V gene lookup returns CDR1 ENHRY and CDR2 SYGVKD. Trimming pared 3 bases from V and 2 bases from J, leaving 7 bases between. This CDR3 region has 13 residues. Sample time point: patch test 2, 6 weeks after DPC sensitization. Specified treatment: therapeutic diphenylcyclopropenone sensitization with weekly scalp DPC. There are many counts of this clonotype. Via MiXCR, TCRdb re-called the RACE reads, giving one row per CDR3 protein. The repertoire includes about 140,000 distinct CDR3 sequences, 10% to 15% of them detected once, and approximately 1.3% sits in the top ten.

The sample was whole blood, taken in connection with sensitization to the hapten diphenylcyclopropenone (DPC). This TCR was sampled from a woman in her forties or fifties with alopecia areata. Some clones in this sample may be carry-over from other donors' samples. V usage is TRBV10-3 and J usage is TRBJ1-2; no clear D. CDR3 sequence (DNA): TGTGCCATCAGTGATTCTACCAACTATGGCTACACCTTC. Protein product: CAISDSTNYGYTF.